Below, 5 T cell receptor beta chains from the same sample are listed, as sequenced in a study of blood T cells in healthy people across ages. A J-beta primer mix and a sample-barcoded 5' primer were used in a second PCR of roughly 6 to 11 cycles. TCRdb re-derived calls from the 5' RACE reads in MiXCR, one entry per CDR3 protein. This sample has over 450,000 distinct CDR3 sequences, with approximately 25% found just once. These same records also appear under a second study, on T cells of mothers and their children.

The specimen was blood. These receptors were obtained from a boy between 10 and 17 years old in good health.

A few counts support this clonotype. This chain links TRBV4-3 with TRBJ2-5, with 9 bases matching TRBD2. The J call may be wrong; the DNA end is better matched by TRBJ2-7. The CDR3 contains 18 residues. Germline loops: CDR1 LGHNA, CDR2 YSLEER. The CDR3 sequence: CASSQAPLTSGLTYEQYF. The CDR3 DNA sequence: TGCGCCAGCAGCCAAGCTCCACTAACTAGCGGGTTAACCTACGAGCAGTACTTC.

This clonotype has just a few counts. This sequence joins TRBV7-9 and TRBJ2-7; 7 nucleotides line up with TRBD2. In germline, CDR1 is SEHNR, CDR2 FQNEAQ (reference sequence). There are 15 residues in the CDR3. The junction had 7 bases not matched to a gene; V was cut back by 5 bases and J by 0 bases. CDR3 sequence reads: CASSPSGAPSYEQYF. The CDR3 region has the DNA TGTGCCAGCAGCCCGAGCGGGGCCCCCTCCTACGAGCAGTACTTC.

The V gene is TRBV15, the J gene TRBJ2-3; 9 nucleotides match TRBD2. The germline gives CDR1 LNHNV, CDR2 YYDKDF (reference sequence). The V gene end was trimmed by 1 base and the J gene end by 4 bases; junction bases not matched to a gene: 9. CDR3 size: 17 residues. The CDR3 sequence: CATSRASGGSYADTQYF. CDR3 nucleotides: TGTGCCACCAGCAGAGCGAGCGGGGGGTCCTACGCAGATACGCAGTATTTT.

This clonotype showed up just a few times. This chain joins TRBV2 and TRBJ1-5; 7 bases match TRBD1. Germline assignment: CDR1 SNHLY and CDR2 FYNNEI. CDR3 length equals 14 residues. Trimming cost V 6 bases and J 2 bases; bases outside gene matches: 4. The CDR3 loop reads CASSLTGRNQPQHF. DNA for the CDR3: TGTGCCAGCAGCCTGACAGGGCGCAATCAGCCCCAGCATTTT.

A single count supports this clonotype. The chain joins TRBV27 to TRBJ2-5; 8 nucleotides agree with TRBD2. The last part of the DNA fits TRBJ2-7 better; the J call may be wrong. CDR1 and CDR2 from the germline V gene are MNHEY and SMNVEV (reference sequence). This CDR3 region has 14 residues. CDR3 in DNA: TGTGCCAGCAGTTCCGGGAGGGAAAACTACGAGCAGTACTTC. Protein: CASSSGRENYEQYF.